The entry that follows covers one T cell receptor beta chain sequence. The sample is drawn from a study of cytomegalovirus exposure and HLA in healthy donors. The PCR made use of 60 Vbeta and 13 Jbeta primers. Assay used: immunoSEQ multiplex PCR; TCRdb lists only in-frame clones, some missing. Among around 91,000 clones listed, roughly 80% were seen once. Germline CDR1 reads MNHNY; CDR2 reads SVGAGI (reference sequence). V was clipped by 10 bases and J by 5 bases, with 15 bases between them. CDR3 length: 12 residues. The sequenced sample was PBMCs. This receptor was identified in a man between 18 and 29 years old in good health and CMV-seronegative. The V call is TRBV6-6, the J call TRBJ2-7; D possibly corresponds to TRBD1 (6 bases). The CDR3 DNA sequence: TGTGCCACCTTCTCCAACAGGGACGAGCAGTACTTC. Encoded protein: CATFSNRDEQYF.